This T cell receptor beta chain was retrieved from a study of OX40 agonist ivuxolimab in advanced cancers. Whole-study context: Three individuals attained partial responses, comprising one hepatocellular carcinoma case and two cutaneous melanoma cases. Whole-study findings and limits: Fewer expanded clones were found on average in CD4+ than in CD8+ T cells. At 0.1 to 3.0 mg/kg, clonal expansion of CD4+ and CD8+ blood T cells had occurred by week 6.

This clone came up once. Its specificity is not known. This CDR3 contains 15 residues. V lost 5 bases and J lost 4; bases outside the gene matches: 8. Germline values: CDR1 SGHTA, CDR2 FQGTGA. Profiled with immunoSEQ multiplex PCR; TCRdb holds only in-frame clones, not every one. The profile shows approximately 82,000 clones, 70% to 90% of them singletons. Sample: CD4+ or CD8+ T cells sorted from blood, taken in a trial of the OX40 agonist ivuxolimab. The chain uses TRBV7-3 and TRBJ1-2; TRBD1 aligns across 9 bases. The TCR comes from an adult with an advanced solid tumor such as melanoma, head and neck, liver or kidney cancer. CDR3 in DNA: TGTGCCAGCAGCGACGGACAGGGGTTAGGCTATGGCTACACCTTC. It encodes CASSDGQGLGYGYTF.